The 15 T cell receptor beta chains in this list originate from one sample, sequenced in a study of PD-1 blockade in mismatch repair-deficient tumors. Some clones are missing from TCRdb's copy, which holds only in-frame ones; the method was immunoSEQ multiplex PCR. This repertoire shows 90,000 to 130,000 clones, roughly 80% found once; its top ten account for approximately 4.7%. Sequences were derived from peripheral blood, sampled about 60 weeks after starting pembrolizumab. These receptors were obtained from an adult with mismatch repair-deficient cancer.

The rearrangement joins TRBV29-1 to TRBJ2-3; D remains unclear. The germline V gene has CDR1 SQVTM and CDR2 ANQGSEA. The CDR3 loop spans 12 amino acids. V was pared by 0 bases and J by 0 bases, with 1 base between. The DNA of the CDR3 is TGCAGCGTTGAAGACAGCACAGATACGCAGTATTTT. Protein product: CSVEDSTDTQYF.

This chain connects TRBV10-3 to TRBJ2-5; tentatively, D is TRBD2 (6 bases). CDR3 length equals 12 residues. Germline CDR1 is ENHRY and CDR2 is SYGVKD. Trimming shortened V by 10 bases and J by 3 bases, and 12 bases separated the two germline ends. The CDR3 DNA reads TGTGCCACGGGAGTTTCAGAAGAGACCCAGTACTTC. Translating gives CATGVSEETQYF.

The CDR3: CASSPGTGSTEAFF. The CDR3 nucleotides read TGTGCCAGTAGTCCGGGGACAGGGAGCACTGAAGCTTTCTTT. The genes are TRBV19 and TRBJ1-1; 9 bases are a match to TRBD1. The V gene's germline CDR1 is LNHDA and CDR2 SQIVND (reference sequence). CDR3 length: 14 amino acids. The J segment lost 4 bases and the V segment lost 5 bases, leaving 5 bases of the junction unmatched.

The chain couples TRBV9 to TRBJ2-2; 9 bases are shared with TRBD2. Unmatched junction bases numbered 13, after V lost 0 bases and J lost 7 bases. This CDR3 spans 18 amino acids. Germline lookup yields CDR1 SGDLS and CDR2 YYNGEE. CDR3 bases: TGTGCCAGCAGCGTAGATGGAACAGCGGGAGGTGAGGACGGGGAGCTGTTTTTT. Its translation: CASSVDGTAGGEDGELFF.

The table lists this clone with a few counts. The chain carries TRBV7-3 and TRBJ1-1, with 7 bases aligning to TRBD1. Per germline, CDR1 SGHTA and CDR2 FQGTGA. J gave up 3 bases and V 4 bases, and 2 bases lay outside the gene matches. This CDR3 is 13 amino acids long. CDR3 nucleotides: TGTGCCAGCAGCTCCGGACAGGACACTGAAGCTTTCTTT. The encoded protein is CASSSGQDTEAFF.

This chain connects TRBV7-2 to TRBJ1-5; no reliable D call. The CDR3 runs 15 residues. The germline V gene encodes CDR1 SGHTA and CDR2 FQGNSA. V shed 1 base and J shed 0 bases, with 7 bases lying between them. The CDR3 DNA reads as TGTGCCAGCAGCTTAGGGTTCCATAGCAATCAGCCCCAGCATTTT. Translating gives CASSLGFHSNQPQHF.

This clone has a single count. In DNA, the CDR3 is TGTGCCAGCAGCTTAGTGAGGACTAGCGGTGAAGAGACCCAGTACTTC. Its translation is CASSLVRTSGEETQYF. This rearrangement joins TRBV7-9 to TRBJ2-5; TRBD2 aligns across 10 bases. This CDR3 comprises 16 residues. Germline loops: CDR1 SEHNR, CDR2 FQNEAQ (reference sequence). Trimming at V came to 1 base and at J to 3 bases, leaving 5 bases not matched to a gene.

The chain has TRBV19 and TRBJ2-6, with D unresolved. The germline V and J ends were trimmed by 3 bases and 2 bases, with 23 bases remaining between them. CDR3 length: 20 amino acids. Germline values: CDR1 LNHDA, CDR2 SQIVND (reference sequence). CDR3: CASSINAAQVLGPGANVLTF. CDR3 coding DNA: TGTGCCAGTAGTATTAATGCGGCCCAGGTCCTCGGGCCTGGGGCCAACGTCCTGACTTTC.

The genes are TRBV7-2 and TRBJ2-5; 7 positions match TRBD2. The length of the CDR3 is 15 residues. Germline values: CDR1 SGHTA, CDR2 FQGNSA. V gave up 1 base and J gave up 6 bases; unmatched junction bases: 8. CDR3 sequence reads: CASSLVGGSLKTQYF. CDR3 nucleotide sequence: TGTGCCAGCAGCTTAGTTGGCGGGAGTCTGAAGACCCAGTACTTC.

The chain couples TRBV5-5 to TRBJ2-1; D unclear. Trimming removed 7 bases at V and 2 bases at J, with 13 bases between. Germline CDR1 reads SGHKS; CDR2 reads YYEKEE (reference sequence). This CDR3 contains 14 residues. Written as DNA, the CDR3 is TGTGCCAGCGCCTCCCCCCCCACCTACAATGAGCAGTTCTTC. It specifies CASASPPTYNEQFF.

The table lists this clone with a few counts. The chain links TRBV10-3 to TRBJ1-2, with D hard to call. The ends were cut back, 3 bases at V and 3 bases at J, with 5 bases in the middle. The V gene's germline CDR1 is ENHRY and CDR2 SYGVKD. This CDR3 has 12 amino acids. The CDR3 coding sequence is TGTGCCATCAGTGACGGCGACTATGGCTACACCTTC. Protein product: CAISDGDYGYTF.

The chain carries TRBV25-1 and TRBJ1-1, with a tentative D call TRBD1 (6 bases). The ends were cut back, 3 bases at V and 8 bases at J, with 19 bases in the middle. Per germline, CDR1 MGHDK and CDR2 SYGVNS. This CDR3 is built from 15 residues. Here the CDR3 reads CASSDGNRVGAEAFF. DNA for the CDR3: TGTGCCAGCAGTGACGGAAACAGGGTTGGGGCCGAAGCTTTCTTT.

This clone appeared once. V usage is TRBV19 and J usage is TRBJ2-1, with TRBD2 matching 14 bases. Looked up from germline, CDR1 is LNHDA and CDR2 is SQIVND (reference sequence). CDR3 length: 18 residues. V shed 5 bases, J shed 4 bases, and the junction held 10 bases outside the gene matches. The DNA for the CDR3 is TGTGCCAGTAGTCCCCGGACTAGCGGGAGGAGGTTGTACAATGAGCAGTTCTTC. This gives the protein CASSPRTSGRRLYNEQFF. The variable domain in full, completed from reference TRBV19 and TRBJ2-1, reads DGGITQSPKYLFRKEGQNVTLSCEQNLNHDAMYWYRQDPGQGLRLIYYSQIVNDFQKGDIAEGYSVSREKKESFPLTVTSAQKNPTAFYLCASSPRTSGRRLYNEQFFGPGTRLTVL.

The V call is TRBV30, the J call TRBJ2-2, with TRBD2 identical over 10 bases. The CDR3 is 15 residues long. Per the germline V gene, CDR1 is GTSNPN and CDR2 is SVGIG (reference sequence). Trimming removed 3 bases from V and 5 bases from J; junction bases left unmatched: 6. CDR3 DNA sequence: TGTGCCTGGAGACCTAGCGGGAGAGGAACCGGGGAGCTGTTTTTT. Amino acids: CAWRPSGRGTGELFF.

The rearrangement links TRBV30 to TRBJ2-7; D unclear. Trimming took 3 bases from V and 2 from J, leaving 14 bases between them. Germline V lookup: CDR1 GTSNPN, CDR2 SVGIG (reference sequence). The CDR3 length is 14 residues. CDR3 sequence: CAWRRPGPAYEQYF. DNA of the CDR3: TGTGCCTGGAGGCGGCCAGGACCAGCCTACGAGCAGTACTTC.